A selection of T cell receptor beta chains follows, all from one sample in a study of shared clonotypes between healthy human individuals. Profiled with immunoSEQ multiplex PCR; TCRdb holds only in-frame clones, not every one. Altogether 2 million to 2.5 million clones are present, around 95% being singletons, with the ten largest covering roughly 0.13%. Sequenced: naive CD4+ T cells sorted from blood. Receptors were obtained from a man aged 18-30 years in good health. Both conserved end residues are part of each CDR3. Fields, in order: V gene, D gene, clone size, J gene, CDR3 DNA, CDR3 protein. D genes are given only for firm matches. Where a row states a size, it is once, few, many or the class of an expanded clone; other rows omit it.

>TRBV11-2|TRBD2|NA|TRBJ2-4
TGTGCCAGCAGCTTAGGGACTAGCGGCGGGAACATTCAGTACTTC
CASSLGTSGGNIQYF
>TRBV4-1|TRBD2|NA|TRBJ2-5
TGCGCCAGCAGCCAAGATATAGCGGGGGCCCTACAAGAGACCCAGTACTTC
CASSQDIAGALQETQYF
>TRBV9|TRBD2|NA|TRBJ2-1
TGTGCCAGCAGCCACGGCCTAGCGGGGGGGCCTCATGAGCAGTTCTTC
CASSHGLAGGPHEQFF
>TRBV27|NA|NA|TRBJ2-3
TGTGCCAGCAGACCGGCAGGGGACACCACCGGAACAGATACGCAGTATTTT
CASRPAGDTTGTDTQYF
>TRBV5-4|TRBD2|NA|TRBJ2-3
TGTGCCAGCAGCTTAGCGGGGGGGTCTGTTGGGTCAGATACGCAGTATTTT
CASSLAGGSVGSDTQYF
>TRBV9|NA|NA|TRBJ1-3
TGTGCCAGCAGCGTAGCCCCGGAGGCGCTGGGAAACACCATATATTTT
CASSVAPEALGNTIYF
>TRBV12-5|TRBD1|NA|TRBJ2-3
TGTGCTAGTGGTTTGACAACTCCGGGACAGGGGCCAAATACGCAGTATTTT
CASGLTTPGQGPNTQYF
>TRBV9|TRBD1|NA|TRBJ2-7
TGTGCCAGCAGCCCAAGGGGACAGGGCAACGAGCAGTACTTC
CASSPRGQGNEQYF
>TRBV11-2|TRBD1|NA|TRBJ2-7
TGTGCCAGCAGCTCGGACAGGGGGTTAGCCTACGAGCAGTACTTC
CASSSDRGLAYEQYF
>TRBV5-1|NA|NA|TRBJ1-4
TGCGCCAGCAGCTTGGCCGGCCAGGGCGGTGGTGAAAAACTGTTTTTT
CASSLAGQGGGEKLFF
>TRBV20-1|NA|NA|TRBJ2-7
TGCAGTGCCTCCACTAACTACGAGCAGTACTTC
CSASTNYEQYF
>TRBV5-4|TRBD2|NA|TRBJ2-3
TGTGCCAGCAGCCCCGGACTAGCGGAACCAGATACGCAGTATTTT
CASSPGLAEPDTQYF
>TRBV2|NA|NA|TRBJ2-3
TGTGCCAGCAGTGAGTCAGGATTCACAGATACGCAGTATTTT
CASSESGFTDTQYF
>TRBV12-5|NA|NA|TRBJ2-3
TGTGCTAGTGGTTTCTGGAGTGAGGATACGCAGTATTTT
CASGFWSEDTQYF
>TRBV29-1|TRBD2|NA|TRBJ2-1
TGCAGCGTTGAAGATCTGCAGGGACTAGCGACAGTACGGCAGTTCTTC
CSVEDLQGLATVRQFF
>TRBV4-3|NA|NA|TRBJ2-7
TGCGCCAGCAGCCAAGATTTGTATAGCGGCTACGAGCAGTACTTC
CASSQDLYSGYEQYF
>TRBV30|NA|once|TRBJ2-5
TGTGCCTGGAGTAAGACGACTAGTTTTCAAGAGACCCAGTACTTC
CAWSKTTSFQETQYF
>TRBV7-7|TRBD2|NA|TRBJ2-5
TGTGCTAGCAGCATAGCGGGAGGGCCGGAGACCCAGTACTTC
CASSIAGGPETQYF
>TRBV4-1|NA|NA|TRBJ2-7
TGCGCCAGCAGCCAAGTTCGAGGGCGGAATTTCTACGAGCAGTACTTC
CASSQVRGRNFYEQYF
>TRBV28|NA|NA|TRBJ1-3
TGTGCCAGCAGGGCACAGGGTAGTGGAAACACCATATATTTT
CASRAQGSGNTIYF
>TRBV6-6|NA|NA|TRBJ2-7
TGTGCCAGCAGATCAACAGGGGGGGGCGAGCAGTACTTC
CASRSTGGGEQYF
>TRBV7-2|NA|NA|TRBJ2-7
TGTGCCAGCAGCCCCCAGGGAGTGAGCTCCTACGAGCAGTACTTC
CASSPQGVSSYEQYF
>TRBV4-2|NA|NA|TRBJ2-7
TGTGCCAGCAGCCAACCTTGGGGGCTAGCATCAACCTACGAGCAGTACTTC
CASSQPWGLASTYEQYF
>TRBV28|NA|NA|TRBJ2-5
TGTGCCACTAGAAGGGCAGAGACCCAGTACTTC
CATRRAETQYF
>TRBV4-1|NA|NA|TRBJ2-6
TGCGCCAGCAGCCAAGGTATGGTCTCTGGGGCCAACGTCCTGACTTTC
CASSQGMVSGANVLTF
>TRBV5-5|TRBD2|NA|TRBJ2-7
TGTGCCAGCAGCCTCCTGGGGACTACCTACGAGCAGTACTTC
CASSLLGTTYEQYF
>TRBV5-4|NA|NA|TRBJ2-2
TGTGCCAGCAGCTTGGGACAGGTGAACACCGGGGAGCTGTTTTTT
CASSLGQVNTGELFF
>TRBV11-3|NA|NA|TRBJ2-7
TGTGCCAGCAGCTTAGGGGCCGCAGGATCCTACGAGCAGTACTTC
CASSLGAAGSYEQYF
>TRBV29-1|TRBD1|NA|TRBJ1-5
TGCAGCGTTGTTGAGACAGGGGTAAATCAGCCCCAGCATTTT
CSVVETGVNQPQHF
>TRBV11-2|NA|NA|TRBJ2-1
TGTGCCAGCAGCTTAGAACTGCGCTCCCCCTACAATGAGCAGTTCTTC
CASSLELRSPYNEQFF
>TRBV7-8|NA|NA|TRBJ2-1
TGTGCCAGCAGCTCCCGGGTAGCGCCCGATGAGCAGTTCTTC
CASSSRVAPDEQFF
>TRBV7-2|NA|once|TRBJ1-6
TGTGCCAGCAGCCTAGATGGGGGCTCCAATTCACCCCTCCACTTT
CASSLDGGSNSPLHF
>TRBV29-1|NA|NA|TRBJ2-5
TGCAGCGTTGGTCGGGTGGAGACCCAGTACTTC
CSVGRVETQYF
>TRBV2|TRBD2|NA|TRBJ2-7
TGTGCCAGCAGTGAATGGACTAGCTCCTACGAGCAGTACTTC
CASSEWTSSYEQYF
>TRBV4-1|NA|NA|TRBJ1-6
TGCGCCAGCAGCCAAGGGGGTCTCTCCTATAATTCACCCCTCCACTTT
CASSQGGLSYNSPLHF
>TRBV7-9|TRBD2|once|TRBJ2-1
TGTGCCAGCAGCTCGGGGGGACTAGCTTTCGATGAGCAGTTCTTC
CASSSGGLAFDEQFF
>TRBV28|NA|NA|TRBJ1-2
TGTGCCAGCAGTTTCGGAGGGGGCTATGGCTACACCTTC
CASSFGGGYGYTF
>TRBV9|TRBD1|NA|TRBJ1-1
TGTGCCAGCAGCGCGGACAGGACTGAAGCTTTCTTT
CASSADRTEAFF
>TRBV6-5|TRBD1|NA|TRBJ1-3
TGTGCCAGCAGCCAAGACAGGGGGCCTGGAAACACCATATATTTT
CASSQDRGPGNTIYF
>TRBV9|TRBD2|once|TRBJ2-1
TGTGCCAGCAGCCGACAAGCGGGAGGGCCGGAAAATGAGCAGTTCTTC
CASSRQAGGPENEQFF
>TRBV6-6|TRBD1|NA|TRBJ2-7
TGTGCCAGCAGCGGGGACAGGGCCTACGAGCAGTACTTC
CASSGDRAYEQYF
>TRBV30|TRBD1|NA|TRBJ1-3
TGTGCCTGGAGTCCCCTCACAGGGGGCCCTGGAAACACCATATATTTT
CAWSPLTGGPGNTIYF
>TRBV18|NA|NA|TRBJ1-5
TGTGCCAGCTCTCCCGGGGCCCAGGACGGCCAGCCCCAGCATTTT
CASSPGAQDGQPQHF
>TRBV5-4|NA|NA|TRBJ2-3
TGTGCCAGCAGCTTTGGACTTATGGTGGGGGATACGCAGTATTTT
CASSFGLMVGDTQYF
>TRBV27|TRBD2|NA|TRBJ2-7
TGTGCCAGCAGTGCTGGGACTAGCGCTAACGAGCAGTACTTC
CASSAGTSANEQYF
>TRBV30|NA|NA|TRBJ2-7
TGTGCCTGGAGTGTACGTAGACAGACCTACGAGCAGTACTTC
CAWSVRRQTYEQYF
>TRBV7-9|TRBD1|NA|TRBJ2-7
TGTGCCAGCAGCTACCTTCGGGGGGACAGGGGAAGCGAGCAGTACTTC
CASSYLRGDRGSEQYF
>TRBV7-7|NA|NA|TRBJ2-3
TGTGCTAGCAGCTTAGGTATCCATAGCACAGATACGCAGTATTTT
CASSLGIHSTDTQYF
>TRBV6-5|NA|NA|TRBJ1-3
TGTGCCAGCAGGGGCTATGGAAACACCATATATTTT
CASRGYGNTIYF
>TRBV19|TRBD2|NA|TRBJ2-7
TGTGCCAGTAGTATTTCCTCCGGAGCGGGGTCCTACGAGCAGTACTTC
CASSISSGAGSYEQYF
>TRBV2|NA|NA|TRBJ2-1
TGTGCCAGCAGTGAAGCGCGCTACAATGAGCAGTTCTTC
CASSEARYNEQFF
>TRBV5-1|TRBD1|NA|TRBJ2-3
TGCGCCAGCAGCTTGGGACAGGGGGCGATCCCAGATACGCAGTATTTT
CASSLGQGAIPDTQYF
>TRBV5-1|TRBD1|NA|TRBJ1-6
TGCGCCAGCAGCTTGACAGGGGGCAACTCACCCCTCCACTTT
CASSLTGGNSPLHF